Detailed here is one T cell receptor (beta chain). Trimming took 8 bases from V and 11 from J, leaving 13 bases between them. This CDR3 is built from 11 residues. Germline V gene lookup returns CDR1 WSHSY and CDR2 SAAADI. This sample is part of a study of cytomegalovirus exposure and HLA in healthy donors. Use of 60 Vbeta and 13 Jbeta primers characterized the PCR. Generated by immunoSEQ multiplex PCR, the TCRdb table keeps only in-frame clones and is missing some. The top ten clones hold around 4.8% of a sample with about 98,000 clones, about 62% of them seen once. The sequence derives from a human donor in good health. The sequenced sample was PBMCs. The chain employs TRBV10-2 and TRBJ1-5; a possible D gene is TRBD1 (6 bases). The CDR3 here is CASWEGGTQHF. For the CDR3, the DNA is TGCGCCAGCTGGGAGGGGGGGACCCAGCATTTT.